This T cell receptor beta chain was profiled in a study of T-cell reconstitution after alpha-beta-depleted transplantation in children. The length of the CDR3 is 16 residues. V lost 7 bases, J lost 3 bases, and 19 bases lay in between. Germline assignment: CDR1 SNHLY and CDR2 FYNNEI. This clonotype was seen many times. A TCRbeta library incorporating unique molecular identifiers was prepared. In TCRdb, the PCR reads were re-called with MiXCR into one record per CDR3 protein. The top ten clones hold 4.3% of a sample with 350,000 to 450,000 distinct CDR3 sequences, about an eighth of them seen once. The receptor comes from a human donor who donated a stem cell graft to a child with Fanconi anemia. This specimen was PBMCs, taken from the stem cell graft. This chain connects TRBV2 to TRBJ2-4; D might be TRBD1 (6 bases). For the CDR3, the DNA is TGTGCCAGCATCCGCGCGGGCAGGGGAGACAAAAACATTCAGTACTTC. Translation: CASIRAGRGDKNIQYF.